This TCR beta chain appears in the sequencing data of a study of blood T cells in healthy people across ages. Study details: Capture via template switching afforded approximately one barcoded beta molecule per two T cells.

Study outcomes and limitations: A roughly linear age-dependent decrease characterized TCR beta diversity per million T cells. The unknown donor CMV status may have confounded expanded clonotype changes. The study found more naive CD4+ cells and higher diversity in long-lived than aged donors.

This clonotype appeared a few times. Antigen: not known. Looked up from germline, CDR1 is MNHEY and CDR2 is SVGAGI. V gave up 0 bases and J gave up 2 bases; unmatched junction bases: 2. This CDR3 is 15 amino acids long. The use of a sample-barcoded 5' primer and a J-beta primer mix characterized a second PCR of roughly 6 to 11 cycles. Each CDR3 protein gets one entry after TCRdb re-called the 5' RACE reads with MiXCR. The sample yields around 1.7 million distinct CDR3 sequences, approximately 30% seen once. The rearrangement links TRBV6-5 to TRBJ2-7; 9 positions agree with TRBD2. Sequenced sample: blood. This receptor was obtained from a woman in her 30s in good health. The CDR3 DNA sequence: TGTGCCAGCAGTTACTCTAGCGGGAGCACCTACGAGCAGTACTTC. It encodes CASSYSSGSTYEQYF.